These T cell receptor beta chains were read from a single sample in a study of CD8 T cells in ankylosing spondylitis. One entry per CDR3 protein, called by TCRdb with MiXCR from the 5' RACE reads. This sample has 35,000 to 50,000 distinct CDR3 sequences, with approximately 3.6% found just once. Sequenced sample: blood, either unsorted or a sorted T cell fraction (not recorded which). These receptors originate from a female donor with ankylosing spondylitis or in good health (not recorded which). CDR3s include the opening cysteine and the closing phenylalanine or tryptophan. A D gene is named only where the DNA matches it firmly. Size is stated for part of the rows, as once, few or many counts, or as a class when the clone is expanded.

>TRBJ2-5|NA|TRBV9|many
TGTGCCAGCAGCGCCGACGGGGTACGCGGTGGGGAGACCCAGTACTTC
CASSADGVRGGETQYF
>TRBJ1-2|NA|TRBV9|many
TGTGCCAGCAGCGTAGGGGGGGGCTTCTACACCTTC
CASSVGGGFYTF
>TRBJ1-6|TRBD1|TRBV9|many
TGTGCCAGCAGCGGGAGACAGGGTTTGGGCTCACCCCTCCACTTT
CASSGRQGLGSPLHF
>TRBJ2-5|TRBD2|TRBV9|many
TGTGCCAGCAGCCCTGGACTAGCGGGTTCCCAAGAGACCCAGTACTTC
CASSPGLAGSQETQYF
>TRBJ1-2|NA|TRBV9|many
TGTGCCAGCAGCCCCTCCGAGGGGACACAAGGCTACACCTTC
CASSPSEGTQGYTF
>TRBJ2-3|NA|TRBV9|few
TGTGCCAGCAGCAGCGGCAGGCGGGGTACAGATACGCAGTATTTT
CASSSGRRGTDTQYF
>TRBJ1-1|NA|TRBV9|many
TGTGCCAGCGCCGAAGTCAGAGGGGGTCTCGGCACTGAAGCTTTCTTT
CASAEVRGGLGTEAFF
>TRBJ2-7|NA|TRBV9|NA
TGTGCCAGCAGCCCCCATAGCGGATACTCCTACGAGCAGTACTTC
CASSPHSGYSYEQYF
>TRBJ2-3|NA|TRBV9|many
TGTGCCAGCAGCTTCCGACAGGACGATACGCAGTATTTT
CASSFRQDDTQYF
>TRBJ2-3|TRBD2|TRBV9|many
TGTGCCAGCAGCGTTAGCGGGGGGGCGGGCACAGATACGCAGTATTTT
CASSVSGGAGTDTQYF
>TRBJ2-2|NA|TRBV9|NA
TGTGCCAGCAGCGTAGTAGGAGGGGGCGAAGAGGAGCTGTTTTTT
CASSVVGGGEEELFF
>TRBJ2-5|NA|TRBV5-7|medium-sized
TGTGCCAGCAGCTTGCGGCGAGGGGGGGACCACCAAGAGACCCAGTACTTC
CASSLRRGGDHQETQYF
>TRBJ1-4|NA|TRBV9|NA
TGTGCCAGCAGCGTAGGAACTAATGAAAAACTGTTTTTT
CASSVGTNEKLFF
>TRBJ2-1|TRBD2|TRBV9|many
TGTGCCAGCAGCCCCCCGGGAGGAGGCGAGCAGTTCTTC
CASSPPGGGEQFF
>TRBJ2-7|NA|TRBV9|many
TGTGCCAGCAGCGTAGGATTAGCGGACTTAACCTACGAGCAGTACTTC
CASSVGLADLTYEQYF
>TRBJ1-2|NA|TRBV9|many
TGTGCCAGCAGCCTATCGGCTAACTATGGCTACACCTTC
CASSLSANYGYTF
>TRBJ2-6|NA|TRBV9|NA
TGTGCCAGCAGCAGGAGCGGGGCCAACGTCCTGACTTTC
CASSRSGANVLTF
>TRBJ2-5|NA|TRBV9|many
TGTGCCAGCAGCGTAGCATTAACCTTCGGGGGAGAGACCCAGTACTTC
CASSVALTFGGETQYF
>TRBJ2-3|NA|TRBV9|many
TGTGCCAGCAGCGTAGACTTAACTGGCACAGATACGCAGTATTTT
CASSVDLTGTDTQYF
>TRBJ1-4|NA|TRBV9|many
TGTGCCAGCAGCGTGCGGGAGGGAGGTGAAAAACTGTTTTTT
CASSVREGGEKLFF
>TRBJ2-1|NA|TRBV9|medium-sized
TGTGCCAGCAGCGTAGAAGGCCGACAGTTCTTC
CASSVEGRQFF
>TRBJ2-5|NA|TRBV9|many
TGTGCCAGCAGCGTAGGAGTAGCGGAGACCCAGTACTTC
CASSVGVAETQYF
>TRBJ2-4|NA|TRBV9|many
TGTGCCAGCAGCGCAGGGACAAAAAACATTCAGTACTTC
CASSAGTKNIQYF
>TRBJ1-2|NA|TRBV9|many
TGTGCCAGCAGCGTAGACAGAGAGGGATATGGCTACACCTTC
CASSVDREGYGYTF
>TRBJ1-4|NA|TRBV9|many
TGTGCCAGCAGCGTAGGTGGGGTACAGAATGAAAAACTGTTTTTT
CASSVGGVQNEKLFF
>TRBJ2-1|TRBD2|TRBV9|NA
TGTGCCAGCAGCGCAGGCCGGGGGGACCTTTCCAATGAGCAGTTCTTC
CASSAGRGDLSNEQFF
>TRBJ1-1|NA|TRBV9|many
TGTGCCAGCAGCGTCTATGCCAAGAACACTGAAGCTTTCTTT
CASSVYAKNTEAFF
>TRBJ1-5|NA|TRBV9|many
TGTGCCAGCAGCGTAGGGGACACCTCGTATCTCCAGCATTTT
CASSVGDTSYLQHF
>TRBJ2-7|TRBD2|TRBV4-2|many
TGTGCCAGCAGCCAAGTGTCGGGACTAGCGGGGGGTAATTCCTACGAGCAGTACTTC
CASSQVSGLAGGNSYEQYF
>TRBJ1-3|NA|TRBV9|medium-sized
TGTGCCAGCAGCGAAAATAGTATCTCTGGAAACACCATATATTTT
CASSENSISGNTIYF
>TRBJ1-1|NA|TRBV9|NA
TGTGCCAGCAGCGTTAAAGGACTGGGGACTGAAGCTTTCTTT
CASSVKGLGTEAFF
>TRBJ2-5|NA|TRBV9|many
TGTGCCAGCTCGGCAGGGATACTGGAGACCCAGTACTTC
CASSAGILETQYF
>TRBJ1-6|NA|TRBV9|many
TGTGCCAGCAGCGCCGGGCAGGTACCCAATTCACCCCTCCACTTT
CASSAGQVPNSPLHF
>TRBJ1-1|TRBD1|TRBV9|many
TGTGCCAGCAGCCATGGACAGGGCAGCACTGAAGCTTTCTTT
CASSHGQGSTEAFF
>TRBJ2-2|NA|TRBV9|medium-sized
TGTGCCAGCAGCGTAGAAGATTGGCGGGGCACCGGGGAGCTGTTTTTT
CASSVEDWRGTGELFF
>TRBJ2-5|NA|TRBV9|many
TGTGCCAGCGGCAAATCGAGAGGAATTACAGAGACCCAGTACTTC
CASGKSRGITETQYF
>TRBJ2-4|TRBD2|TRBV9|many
TGTGCCAGCAGCGTTACCCCGGGACTAGCGGGGGTGAACATTCAGTACTTC
CASSVTPGLAGVNIQYF
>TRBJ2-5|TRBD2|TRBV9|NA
TGTGCCAGCAGCCCCCGACTAGCGGGGGAGGAGACCCAGTACTTC
CASSPRLAGEETQYF
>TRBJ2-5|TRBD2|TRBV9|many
TGTGCCAGCAGCAGACGGGGGGGGACCCAAGAGACCCAGTACTTC
CASSRRGGTQETQYF
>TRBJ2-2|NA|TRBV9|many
TGTGCCAGCAGCGAGAATCTGGGGGCCACCGGGGAGCTGTTTTTT
CASSENLGATGELFF
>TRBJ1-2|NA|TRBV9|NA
TGTGCCAGCAGCCTAGGAGAAGACTATGGCTACACCTTC
CASSLGEDYGYTF
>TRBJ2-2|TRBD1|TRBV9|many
TGTGCCAGCAGCGTTTCGTCCGGGACAGGGGTGCACGGGGAGCTGTTTTTT
CASSVSSGTGVHGELFF
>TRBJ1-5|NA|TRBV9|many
TGTGCCAGCAGCGTAGCTGGTAATCAGCCCCAGCATTTT
CASSVAGNQPQHF
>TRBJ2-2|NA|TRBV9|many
TGTGCCAGCAGCGACCTGACTAGTCTTAGCGGGGAGCTGTTTTTT
CASSDLTSLSGELFF
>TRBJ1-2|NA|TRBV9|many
TGTGCCAGCAGCGTAGCAAGTGATGGCTACACCTTC
CASSVASDGYTF
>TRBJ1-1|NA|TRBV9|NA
TGTGCCACCAGTAAATTGGGGGCGAACACTGAAGCTTTCTTT
CATSKLGANTEAFF
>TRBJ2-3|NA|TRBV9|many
TGTGCCAGCAGCGTAGGCCCGATTGGAGATACGCAGTATTTT
CASSVGPIGDTQYF
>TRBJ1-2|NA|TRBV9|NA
TGTGCCAGCAGCGTAGGCGTAGGGTGGATTGGCTACACCTTC
CASSVGVGWIGYTF